Listed below are T cell receptor beta chains from one sample, sequenced in a study of cytomegalovirus exposure and HLA in healthy donors. Assay: immunoSEQ multiplex PCR; the TCRdb copy retains only in-frame clones and omits some. The sample gives 100,000 to 150,000 clones, approximately 75% of which show up once; less than 4.5% is in the top ten. The sequenced material came from PBMCs. The receptors here all came from a man aged 30 to 45 in good health and CMV-seronegative. Each CDR3 is given with its conserved first and last residue. The D gene is left open where the match is weak. Where a row states a size, it is once, few, many or the class of an expanded clone; other rows omit it.

abundance: .; j_gene: TRBJ1-2; d_gene: TRBD1; v_gene: TRBV28; CDR3aa: CASSYRTGLAGTF; CDR3nt: TGTGCCAGCAGTTATAGGACAGGCTTGGCTGGCACCTTC
abundance: .; j_gene: TRBJ1-1; d_gene: .; v_gene: TRBV5-4; CDR3aa: CASSWGRDTEAFF; CDR3nt: TGTGCCAGCAGCTGGGGCAGGGACACTGAAGCTTTCTTT
abundance: .; j_gene: TRBJ2-5; d_gene: TRBD1; v_gene: TRBV28; CDR3aa: CASSLLMVTGIQETQYF; CDR3nt: TGTGCCAGCAGTTTACTTATGGTGACAGGGATACAAGAGACCCAGTACTTC
abundance: .; j_gene: TRBJ2-7; d_gene: TRBD2; v_gene: TRBV5-6; CDR3aa: CASSSPITTSGGPSYEQYF; CDR3nt: TGTGCCAGCAGCTCGCCGATAACGACTAGCGGGGGACCCTCCTACGAGCAGTACTTC
abundance: few; j_gene: TRBJ1-4; d_gene: TRBD1; v_gene: TRBV6-1; CDR3aa: CASSEAAGTGYEKLFF; CDR3nt: TGTGCCAGCAGTGAAGCGGCCGGGACAGGGTATGAAAAACTGTTTTTT
abundance: .; j_gene: TRBJ2-3; d_gene: .; v_gene: TRBV6-1; CDR3aa: CASSAGWTSRGADTQYF; CDR3nt: TGTGCCAGCAGTGCGGGGTGGACTAGCAGGGGGGCAGATACGCAGTATTTT
abundance: .; j_gene: TRBJ1-4; d_gene: TRBD1; v_gene: TRBV2; CDR3aa: CASTPEGQGDEKLFF; CDR3nt: TGTGCCAGCACCCCAGAGGGACAGGGTGACGAAAAACTGTTTTTT
abundance: .; j_gene: TRBJ2-3; d_gene: TRBD2; v_gene: TRBV6-5; CDR3aa: CASSYSTSGGDTQYF; CDR3nt: TGTGCCAGCAGTTACTCAACTAGCGGGGGAGATACGCAGTATTTT
abundance: once; j_gene: TRBJ1-1; d_gene: .; v_gene: TRBV4-2; CDR3aa: CARSCSAGAPMDTEAFF; CDR3nt: TGTGCCAGAAGCTGCTCTGCGGGAGCCCCGATGGACACTGAAGCTTTCTTT
abundance: .; j_gene: TRBJ1-2; d_gene: .; v_gene: TRBV19; CDR3aa: CASSQTPNYGYTF; CDR3nt: TGTGCCAGTAGTCAGACACCTAACTATGGCTACACCTTC
abundance: .; j_gene: TRBJ1-3; d_gene: .; v_gene: TRBV29-1; CDR3aa: CSVGTWEFSRGNTIYF; CDR3nt: TGCAGCGTTGGAACGTGGGAGTTTTCGCGCGGAAACACCATATATTTT
abundance: few; j_gene: TRBJ1-5; d_gene: TRBD1; v_gene: TRBV28; CDR3aa: CASSRDRGWKGNQPQHF; CDR3nt: TGTGCCAGCAGCCGGGACAGGGGATGGAAAGGCAATCAGCCCCAGCATTTT
abundance: .; j_gene: TRBJ2-1; d_gene: .; v_gene: TRBV6-4; CDR3aa: CASSLGQGPHNEQFF; CDR3nt: TGTGCCAGCAGTCTCGGGCAGGGTCCCCACAATGAGCAGTTCTTC
abundance: .; j_gene: TRBJ2-3; d_gene: TRBD2; v_gene: TRBV7-9; CDR3aa: CASTLGLAGPTDTQYF; CDR3nt: TGTGCCAGCACCCTCGGACTAGCGGGGCCCACAGATACGCAGTATTTT
abundance: few; j_gene: TRBJ2-7; d_gene: TRBD2; v_gene: TRBV2; CDR3aa: CASSIPGLAETYEQYF; CDR3nt: TGTGCCAGCAGTATACCGGGACTAGCGGAGACCTACGAGCAGTACTTC
abundance: once; j_gene: TRBJ1-1; d_gene: .; v_gene: TRBV18; CDR3aa: CASRLDSYTEAFF; CDR3nt: TGTGCCAGCCGTCTCGACAGCTACACTGAAGCTTTCTTT
abundance: .; j_gene: TRBJ1-3; d_gene: .; v_gene: TRBV11-2; CDR3aa: CASSLSGNSGNTIYF; CDR3nt: TGTGCCAGCAGCTTGAGCGGAAACTCTGGAAACACCATATATTTT
abundance: .; j_gene: TRBJ2-3; d_gene: TRBD2; v_gene: TRBV9; CDR3aa: CASSVGGLAADTQYF; CDR3nt: TGTGCCAGCAGCGTAGGGGGACTAGCTGCAGATACGCAGTATTTT
abundance: once; j_gene: TRBJ2-5; d_gene: TRBD2; v_gene: TRBV19; CDR3aa: CASSSLAGGQETQYF; CDR3nt: TGTGCCAGTAGTTCCCTAGCGGGGGGTCAAGAGACCCAGTACTTC
abundance: .; j_gene: TRBJ2-3; d_gene: .; v_gene: TRBV4-3; CDR3aa: CASSQDSGDTQYF; CDR3nt: TGCGCCAGCAGCCAAGACAGCGGGGATACGCAGTATTTT
abundance: .; j_gene: TRBJ1-3; d_gene: .; v_gene: TRBV6-5; CDR3aa: CASTSSGNTIYF; CDR3nt: TGTGCCAGCACCTCCTCTGGAAACACCATATATTTT
abundance: .; j_gene: TRBJ1-2; d_gene: TRBD1; v_gene: TRBV5-1; CDR3aa: CASSSGQTSVYGYTF; CDR3nt: TGCGCCAGCAGCTCGGGACAGACTTCAGTCTATGGCTACACCTTC
abundance: .; j_gene: TRBJ2-3; d_gene: TRBD2; v_gene: TRBV7-8; CDR3aa: CASSPPEGSGGAGDTQYF; CDR3nt: TGTGCCAGCAGCCCCCCCGAGGGTAGCGGGGGGGCGGGAGATACGCAGTATTTT
abundance: .; j_gene: TRBJ1-6; d_gene: .; v_gene: TRBV5-6; CDR3aa: CASSLGYRFPLHF; CDR3nt: TGTGCCAGCAGCTTGGGGTATCGGTTTCCCCTCCACTTT
abundance: .; j_gene: TRBJ1-6; d_gene: TRBD1; v_gene: TRBV11-3; CDR3aa: CASSLPDRGGSPLHF; CDR3nt: TGTGCCAGCAGCTTACCGGACAGGGGTGGGTCACCCCTCCACTTT
abundance: .; j_gene: TRBJ1-3; d_gene: .; v_gene: TRBV29-1; CDR3aa: CSVIIGTGGIVGNTIYF; CDR3nt: TGCAGCGTTATAATTGGGACCGGAGGGATAGTGGGAAACACCATATATTTT
abundance: .; j_gene: TRBJ2-7; d_gene: .; v_gene: TRBV27; CDR3aa: CASSLSRGVPNYEQYF; CDR3nt: TGTGCCAGCAGTTTATCCAGGGGAGTTCCTAACTACGAGCAGTACTTC
abundance: .; j_gene: TRBJ2-7; d_gene: TRBD1; v_gene: TRBV29-1; CDR3aa: CSVTGQGEYEQYF; CDR3nt: TGCAGCGTGACGGGACAGGGAGAGTACGAGCAGTACTTC
abundance: .; j_gene: TRBJ1-1; d_gene: .; v_gene: TRBV4-3; CDR3aa: CASSQAGVGTEAFF; CDR3nt: TGCGCCAGCAGCCAAGCGGGGGTAGGGACTGAAGCTTTCTTT
abundance: once; j_gene: TRBJ1-2; d_gene: .; v_gene: TRBV28; CDR3aa: CASRKPGTREGYTF; CDR3nt: TGTGCCAGCAGGAAGCCGGGAACCCGAGAGGGCTACACCTTC
abundance: .; j_gene: TRBJ2-7; d_gene: .; v_gene: TRBV6-1; CDR3aa: CASSPRAASYEQYF; CDR3nt: TGTGCCAGCAGTCCCAGGGCAGCCTCCTACGAGCAGTACTTC
abundance: .; j_gene: TRBJ2-5; d_gene: TRBD1; v_gene: TRBV18; CDR3aa: CASSLGTAREETQYF; CDR3nt: TGTGCCAGCTCACTGGGGACAGCTCGTGAAGAGACCCAGTACTTC
abundance: .; j_gene: TRBJ2-5; d_gene: TRBD1; v_gene: TRBV12-5; CDR3aa: CASGPPNPQGQETQYF; CDR3nt: TGTGCTAGTGGCCCGCCAAATCCACAGGGGCAAGAGACCCAGTACTTC
abundance: .; j_gene: TRBJ2-7; d_gene: TRBD1; v_gene: TRBV9; CDR3aa: CASSVQQGPYYEQYF; CDR3nt: TGTGCCAGCAGCGTTCAACAGGGGCCCTACTACGAGCAGTACTTC
abundance: .; j_gene: TRBJ1-1; d_gene: TRBD1; v_gene: TRBV9; CDR3aa: CASSSPDRGRTEAFF; CDR3nt: TGTGCCAGCAGCTCACCGGACAGGGGGAGAACTGAAGCTTTCTTT
abundance: once; j_gene: TRBJ1-1; d_gene: TRBD1; v_gene: TRBV28; CDR3aa: CASPSRTGVVNTEAFF; CDR3nt: TGTGCCAGCCCCTCCCGGACAGGGGTCGTGAACACTGAAGCTTTCTTT
abundance: .; j_gene: TRBJ1-2; d_gene: .; v_gene: TRBV7-9; CDR3aa: CASTAGTSYGYTF; CDR3nt: TGTGCCAGCACCGCCGGGACAAGCTATGGCTACACCTTC
abundance: .; j_gene: TRBJ2-5; d_gene: .; v_gene: TRBV7-9; CDR3aa: CASSSGLFSETQYF; CDR3nt: TGTGCCAGCAGCTCAGGACTTTTTTCGGAGACCCAGTACTTC
abundance: once; j_gene: TRBJ1-2; d_gene: TRBD1; v_gene: TRBV28; CDR3aa: CASSSGQGYGYTF; CDR3nt: TGTGCCAGCAGTTCCGGACAGGGGTATGGCTACACCTTC
abundance: .; j_gene: TRBJ1-1; d_gene: .; v_gene: TRBV29-1; CDR3aa: CSVVDTEAFF; CDR3nt: TGCAGCGTCGTAGACACTGAAGCTTTCTTT
abundance: few; j_gene: TRBJ1-1; d_gene: .; v_gene: TRBV6-1; CDR3aa: CAGSGDPDTEAFF; CDR3nt: TGTGCCGGGTCAGGGGATCCGGACACTGAAGCTTTCTTT
abundance: .; j_gene: TRBJ1-5; d_gene: .; v_gene: TRBV19; CDR3aa: CASSPDGSYGQPQHF; CDR3nt: TGTGCCAGTAGTCCAGACGGGTCCTATGGTCAGCCCCAGCATTTT
abundance: .; j_gene: TRBJ2-7; d_gene: .; v_gene: TRBV20-1; CDR3aa: CSALPSYEQYF; CDR3nt: TGCAGTGCTTTACCTAGCTACGAGCAGTACTTC
abundance: .; j_gene: TRBJ2-1; d_gene: TRBD1; v_gene: TRBV9; CDR3aa: CASSSMGQGYCNEQFF; CDR3nt: TGTGCCAGCAGCTCCATGGGACAGGGTTACTGCAATGAGCAGTTCTTC
abundance: few; j_gene: TRBJ2-3; d_gene: .; v_gene: TRBV5-6; CDR3aa: CASSWGVWGSQSTDTQYF; CDR3nt: TGTGCCAGCAGCTGGGGGGTATGGGGGTCACAAAGCACAGATACGCAGTATTTT
abundance: once; j_gene: TRBJ2-7; d_gene: .; v_gene: TRBV7-8; CDR3aa: CASTQGGRYEQYF; CDR3nt: TGTGCCAGCACCCAGGGCGGACGCTACGAGCAGTACTTC
abundance: .; j_gene: TRBJ1-4; d_gene: TRBD1; v_gene: TRBV7-2; CDR3aa: CASSDDRGSEKLFF; CDR3nt: TGTGCCAGCAGCGACGACAGGGGAAGCGAAAAACTGTTTTTT
abundance: .; j_gene: TRBJ2-2; d_gene: .; v_gene: TRBV13; CDR3aa: CASRFKRFSGELFF; CDR3nt: TGTGCCAGCAGATTCAAACGGTTTTCTGGGGAGCTGTTTTTT
abundance: .; j_gene: TRBJ2-7; d_gene: .; v_gene: TRBV11-3; CDR3aa: CASSLGRVYEQYF; CDR3nt: TGTGCCAGCAGCTTAGGGCGGGTCTACGAGCAGTACTTC
abundance: .; j_gene: TRBJ2-3; d_gene: .; v_gene: TRBV25-1; CDR3aa: CASREGFADTQYF; CDR3nt: TGTGCCAGCAGAGAGGGCTTCGCAGATACGCAGTATTTT
abundance: few; j_gene: TRBJ2-6; d_gene: .; v_gene: TRBV5-6; CDR3aa: CASSLIRLSGANVLTF; CDR3nt: TGTGCCAGCAGCTTGATCAGGCTATCTGGGGCCAACGTCCTGACTTTC